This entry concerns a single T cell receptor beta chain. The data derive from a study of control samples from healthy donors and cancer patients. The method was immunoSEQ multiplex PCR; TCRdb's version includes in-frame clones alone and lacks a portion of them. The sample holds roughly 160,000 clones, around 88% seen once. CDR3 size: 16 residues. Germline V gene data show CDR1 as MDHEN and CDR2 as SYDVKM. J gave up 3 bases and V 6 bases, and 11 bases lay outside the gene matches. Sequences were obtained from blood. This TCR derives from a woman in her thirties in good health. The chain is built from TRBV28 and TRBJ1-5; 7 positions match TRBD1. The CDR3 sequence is CASRDPGQLNNQPQHF. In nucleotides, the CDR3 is TGTGCCAGCAGGGATCCGGGACAGCTTAACAATCAGCCCCAGCATTTT. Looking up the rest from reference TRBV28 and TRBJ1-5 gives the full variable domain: DVKVTQSSRYLVKRTGEKVFLECVQDMDHENMFWYRQDPGLGLRLIYFSYDVKMKEKGDIPEGYSVSREKKERFSLILESASTNQTSMYLCASRDPGQLNNQPQHFGDGTRLSIL.